Here is one TCR beta chain with its context. Study members were between roughly 18 and 89 years old and lived in some 26 US regions. Researchers sorted participants into cohorts using their self-reported clinical history. This record belongs to a study of blood T cell repertoires in COVID-19. TCRdb's table, derived via immunoSEQ multiplex PCR, lists solely in-frame clones and lacks some. The sample carries hundreds of thousands of clones, around 91% recorded once. The CDR3 consists of 16 residues. V was clipped by 5 bases and J by 8 bases; unmatched bases: 9. From germline, CDR1 is KGHSH and CDR2 LQKENI.

The rearrangement links TRBV18 to TRBJ1-6, with 10 nucleotides matching TRBD1. Input material: PBMCs or T cells enriched from blood (not recorded which). This TCR derives from a woman under 30 with acute COVID-19. The DNA for the CDR3 is TGTGCCAGCTCATTACTCGACAGGGGGCTGGATTCACCCCTCCACTTT. Translation: CASSLLDRGLDSPLHF.